This TCR beta chain originates from a study of cytomegalovirus exposure and HLA in healthy donors. About the research overall: About 180 million T cells yielded 120 million or so unique TCR beta sequences, as an earlier analysis found. The study, taken as a whole, reports: One cluster of highly shared sequence variants probably arose as a sequencing artifact.

With respect to this clone: Its specificity is not known.

The CDR3 covers 15 residues. Germline assignment: CDR1 SGHNT and CDR2 YENEEA. Deletions cut 1 base from V and 0 bases from J, with 10 bases between. The PCR had 60 Vbeta and 13 Jbeta primers. Produced via immunoSEQ multiplex PCR; TCRdb's table is partial and in-frame only. Here the sample spans 150,000 or so clones, under 90% being singletons. The material sequenced was PBMCs. This rearrangement joins TRBV11-3 to TRBJ2-7; perhaps TRBD2 as D (6 bases). The source is a man aged 18 to 29 in good health and CMV-seronegative. CDR3 sequence (DNA): TGTGCCAGCAGCTTAGGGAGGGAAACCTCCTACGAGCAGTACTTC. Translating it yields CASSLGRETSYEQYF.